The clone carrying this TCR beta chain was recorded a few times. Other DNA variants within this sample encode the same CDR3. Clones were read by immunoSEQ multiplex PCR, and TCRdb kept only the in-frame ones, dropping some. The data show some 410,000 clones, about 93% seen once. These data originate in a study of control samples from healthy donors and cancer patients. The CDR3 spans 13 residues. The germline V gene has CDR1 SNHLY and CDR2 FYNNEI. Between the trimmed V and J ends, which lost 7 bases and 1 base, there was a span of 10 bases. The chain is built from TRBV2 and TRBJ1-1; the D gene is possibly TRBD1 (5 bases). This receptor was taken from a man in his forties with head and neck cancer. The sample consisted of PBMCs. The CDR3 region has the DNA TGTGCCAGCATAGCCGGGGGGAACACTGAAGCTTTCTTT. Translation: CASIAGGNTEAFF. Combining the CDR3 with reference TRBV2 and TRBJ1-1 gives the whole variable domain EPEVTQTPSHQVTQMGQEVILRCVPISNHLYFYWYRQILGQKVEFLVSFYNNEISEKSEIFDDQFSVERPDGSNFTLKIRSTKLEDSAMYFCASIAGGNTEAFFGQGTRLTVV.